This TCR beta chain originates from a study of T cell repertoires in cytomegalovirus infection. Study details: Both CMV infection and a matching HLA type were indicated by public TCR beta signatures.

Using its own MiXCR run on the reads, TCRdb lists one record per CDR3 protein. The sample shows about 330,000 distinct CDR3 sequences, approximately 9.5% of them seen only once. Germline lookup yields CDR1 SGHVT and CDR2 SQSDAQ. V was clipped by 1 base and J by 0 bases; unmatched bases: 10. The length of the CDR3 is 20 residues. The chain employs TRBV7-4 and TRBJ2-1; 12 bases align to TRBD2. The receptor was derived from a human donor in good health (CMV status not recorded). Some clones in this sample may be carry-over from other donors' samples. Sequencing was done on a sample of PBMCs. CDR3 sequence: CASSLGKGLAGQSSYNEQFF. CDR3 in DNA: TGTGCCAGCAGCTTAGGAAAAGGACTAGCGGGACAGAGCTCCTACAATGAGCAGTTCTTC.